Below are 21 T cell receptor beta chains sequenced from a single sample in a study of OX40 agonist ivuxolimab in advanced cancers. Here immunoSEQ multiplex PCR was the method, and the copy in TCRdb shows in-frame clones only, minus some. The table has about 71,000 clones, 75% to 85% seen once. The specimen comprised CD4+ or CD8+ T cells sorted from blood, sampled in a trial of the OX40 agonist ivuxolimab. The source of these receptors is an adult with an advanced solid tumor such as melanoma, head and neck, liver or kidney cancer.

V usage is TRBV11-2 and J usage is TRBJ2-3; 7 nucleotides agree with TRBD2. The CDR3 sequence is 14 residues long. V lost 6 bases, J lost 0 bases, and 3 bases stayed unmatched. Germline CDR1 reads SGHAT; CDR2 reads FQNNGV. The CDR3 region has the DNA TGTGCCAGCAGGGGGGGGACTAGCACAGATACGCAGTATTTT. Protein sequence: CASRGGTSTDTQYF.

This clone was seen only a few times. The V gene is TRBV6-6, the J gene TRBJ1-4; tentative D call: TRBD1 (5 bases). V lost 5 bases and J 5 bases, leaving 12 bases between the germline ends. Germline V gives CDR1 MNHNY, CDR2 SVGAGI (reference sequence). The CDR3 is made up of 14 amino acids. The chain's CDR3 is CASSPGFMNEKLFF. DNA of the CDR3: TGTGCCAGCAGTCCAGGGTTTATGAATGAAAAACTGTTTTTT.

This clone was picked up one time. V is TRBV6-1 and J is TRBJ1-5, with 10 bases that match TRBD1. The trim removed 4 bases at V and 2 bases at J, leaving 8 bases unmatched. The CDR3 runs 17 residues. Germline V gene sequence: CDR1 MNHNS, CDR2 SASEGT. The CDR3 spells CASSGTDRGFRNQPQHF. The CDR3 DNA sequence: TGTGCCAGCAGTGGAACGGACAGGGGGTTTCGCAATCAGCCCCAGCATTTT.

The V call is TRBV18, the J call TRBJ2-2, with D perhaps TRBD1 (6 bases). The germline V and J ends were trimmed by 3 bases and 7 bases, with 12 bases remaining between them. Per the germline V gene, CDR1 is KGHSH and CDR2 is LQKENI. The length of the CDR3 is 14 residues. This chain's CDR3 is CASSPGQGIGELFF. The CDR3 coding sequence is TGTGCCAGCTCACCGGGCCAGGGGATCGGGGAGCTGTTTTTT.

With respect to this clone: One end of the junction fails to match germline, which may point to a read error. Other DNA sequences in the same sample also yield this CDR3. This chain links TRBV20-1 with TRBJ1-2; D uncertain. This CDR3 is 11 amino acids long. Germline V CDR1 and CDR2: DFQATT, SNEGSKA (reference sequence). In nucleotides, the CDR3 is TGCAGTGCTAGTAACCCTAGTGGCTACACCTTT. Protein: CSASNPSGYTF.

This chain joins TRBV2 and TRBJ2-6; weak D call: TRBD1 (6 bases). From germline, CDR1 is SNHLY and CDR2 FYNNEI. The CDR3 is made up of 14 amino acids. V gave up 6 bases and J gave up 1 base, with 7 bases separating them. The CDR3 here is CASRQGSGANVLTF. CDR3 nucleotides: TGTGCCAGCAGACAGGGTTCTGGGGCCAACGTCCTGACTTTC. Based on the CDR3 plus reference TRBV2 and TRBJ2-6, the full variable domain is EPEVTQTPSHQVTQMGQEVILRCVPISNHLYFYWYRQILGQKVEFLVSFYNNEISEKSEIFDDQFSVERPDGSNFTLKIRSTKLEDSAMYFCASRQGSGANVLTFGAGSRLTVL.

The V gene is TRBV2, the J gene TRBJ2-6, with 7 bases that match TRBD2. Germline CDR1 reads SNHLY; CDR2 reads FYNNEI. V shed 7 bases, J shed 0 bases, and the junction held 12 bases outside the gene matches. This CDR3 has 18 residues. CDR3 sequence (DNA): TGTGCCAGCACGTTTAGAGCGGGACGGTCCTCTGGGGCCAACGTCCTGACTTTC. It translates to CASTFRAGRSSGANVLTF.

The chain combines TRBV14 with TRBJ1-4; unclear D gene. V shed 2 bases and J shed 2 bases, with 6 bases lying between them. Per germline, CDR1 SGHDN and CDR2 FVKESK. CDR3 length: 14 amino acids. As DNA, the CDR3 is TGTGCCAGCAGCCAACGACTCACTAATGAAAAACTGTTTTTT. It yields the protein CASSQRLTNEKLFF.

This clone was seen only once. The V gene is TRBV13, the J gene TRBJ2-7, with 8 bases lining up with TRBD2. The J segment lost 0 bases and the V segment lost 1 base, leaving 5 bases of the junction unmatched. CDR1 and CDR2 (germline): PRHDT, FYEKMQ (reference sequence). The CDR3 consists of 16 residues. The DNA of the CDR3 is TGTGCCAGCAGCTTAGTAACGGGGGGGAGCTCCTACGAGCAGTACTTC. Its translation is CASSLVTGGSSYEQYF.

The CDR3 sequence is CASSLGSLSSGNTIYF. The CDR3 region has the DNA TGCGCCAGCAGCTTGGGCAGCCTTTCCTCTGGAAACACCATATATTTT. The chain carries TRBV5-1 and TRBJ1-3; D not certain. CDR1 is SGHRS and CDR2 is YFSETQ in the germline V gene. V was clipped by 0 bases and J by 0 bases, with 10 bases between them. The CDR3 is made up of 16 amino acids.

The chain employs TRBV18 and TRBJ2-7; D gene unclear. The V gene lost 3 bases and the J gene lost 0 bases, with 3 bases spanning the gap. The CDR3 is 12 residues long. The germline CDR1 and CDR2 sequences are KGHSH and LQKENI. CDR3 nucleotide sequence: TGTGCCAGCTCACCCTACTCCTACGAGCAGTACTTC. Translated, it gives CASSPYSYEQYF.

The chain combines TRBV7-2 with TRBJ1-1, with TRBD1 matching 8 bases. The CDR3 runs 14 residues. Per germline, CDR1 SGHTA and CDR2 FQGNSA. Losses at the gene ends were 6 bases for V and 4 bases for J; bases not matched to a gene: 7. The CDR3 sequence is CASRPDRGPTEAFF. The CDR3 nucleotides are TGTGCCAGCAGGCCCGACAGGGGCCCCACTGAAGCTTTCTTT.

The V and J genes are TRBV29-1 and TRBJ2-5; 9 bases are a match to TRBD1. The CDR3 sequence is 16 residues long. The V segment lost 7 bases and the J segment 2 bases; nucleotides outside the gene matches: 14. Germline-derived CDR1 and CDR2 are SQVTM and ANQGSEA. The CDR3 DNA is TGCAGCGCTACGCCTAAGAGACAGGGGGGACAAGAGACCCAGTACTTC. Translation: CSATPKRQGGQETQYF.

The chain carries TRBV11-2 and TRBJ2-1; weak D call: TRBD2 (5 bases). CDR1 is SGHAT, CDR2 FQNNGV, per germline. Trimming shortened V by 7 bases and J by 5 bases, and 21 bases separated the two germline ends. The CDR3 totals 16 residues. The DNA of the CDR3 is TGTGCCAGCACGTCAGTGAGGAGGATAGGCGACAATGAGCAGTTCTTC. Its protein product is CASTSVRRIGDNEQFF.

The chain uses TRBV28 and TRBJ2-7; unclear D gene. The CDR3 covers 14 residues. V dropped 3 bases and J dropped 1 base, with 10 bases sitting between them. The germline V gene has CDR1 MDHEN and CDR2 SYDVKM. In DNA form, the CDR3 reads TGTGCCAGCAGTTTCCCCGGCCGTTCCTACGAGCAGTACTTC. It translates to CASSFPGRSYEQYF.

The CDR3 reads CTSSLGTRSRGTEAFF. As DNA, the CDR3 is TGTACCAGCAGCTTAGGAACCCGAAGTAGGGGCACTGAAGCTTTCTTT. The chain uses TRBV7-2 and TRBJ1-1; D may be TRBD1 (5 bases). The ends were cut back, 1 base at V and 4 bases at J, with 16 bases in the middle. The CDR3 is made up of 16 amino acids. Looked up from germline, CDR1 is SGHTA and CDR2 is FQGNSA.

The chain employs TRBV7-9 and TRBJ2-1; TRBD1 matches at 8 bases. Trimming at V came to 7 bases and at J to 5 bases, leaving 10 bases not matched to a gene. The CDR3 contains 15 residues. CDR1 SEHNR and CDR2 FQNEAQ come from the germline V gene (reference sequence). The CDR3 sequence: CASIRTGWSNNEQFF. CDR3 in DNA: TGTGCCAGCATACGGACAGGGTGGTCCAACAATGAGCAGTTCTTC.

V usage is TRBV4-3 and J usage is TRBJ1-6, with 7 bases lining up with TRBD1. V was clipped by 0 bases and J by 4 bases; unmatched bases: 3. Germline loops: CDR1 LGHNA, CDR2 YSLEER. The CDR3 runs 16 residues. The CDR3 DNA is TGCGCCAGCAGCCAAGAGACAGGGACTTATAATTCACCCCTCCACTTT. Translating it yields CASSQETGTYNSPLHF.

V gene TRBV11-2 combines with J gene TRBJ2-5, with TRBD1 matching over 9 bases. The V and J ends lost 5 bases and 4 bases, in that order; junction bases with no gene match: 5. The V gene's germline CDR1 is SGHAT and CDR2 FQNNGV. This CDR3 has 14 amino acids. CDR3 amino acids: CASSQGQGLETQYF. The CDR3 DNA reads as TGTGCCAGCAGCCAGGGACAGGGTTTAGAGACCCAGTACTTC.

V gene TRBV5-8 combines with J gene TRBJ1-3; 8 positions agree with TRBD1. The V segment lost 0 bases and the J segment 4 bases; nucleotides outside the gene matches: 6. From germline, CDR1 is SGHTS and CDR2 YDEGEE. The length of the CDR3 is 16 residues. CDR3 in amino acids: CASSLEAGGAGNTIYF. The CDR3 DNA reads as TGTGCCAGCAGCTTGGAGGCAGGGGGCGCCGGAAACACCATATATTTT.

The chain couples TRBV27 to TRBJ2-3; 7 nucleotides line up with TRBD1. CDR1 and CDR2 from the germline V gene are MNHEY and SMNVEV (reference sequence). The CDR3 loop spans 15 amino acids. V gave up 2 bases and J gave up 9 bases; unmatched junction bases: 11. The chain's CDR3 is CASSLGDREKGTQYF. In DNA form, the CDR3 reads TGTGCCAGCAGTTTAGGAGACAGGGAGAAGGGGACGCAGTATTTT.